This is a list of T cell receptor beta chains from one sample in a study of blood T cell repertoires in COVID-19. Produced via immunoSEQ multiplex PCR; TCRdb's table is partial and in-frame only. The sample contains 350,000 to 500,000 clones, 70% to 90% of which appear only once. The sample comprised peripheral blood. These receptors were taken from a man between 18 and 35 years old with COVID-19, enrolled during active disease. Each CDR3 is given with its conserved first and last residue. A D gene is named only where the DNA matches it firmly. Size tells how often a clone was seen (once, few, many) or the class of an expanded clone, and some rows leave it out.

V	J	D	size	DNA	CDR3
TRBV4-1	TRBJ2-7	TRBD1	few	TGCGCCAGCAGCCCTCCGGGACAGGGAACCTACGAGCAGTACTTC	CASSPPGQGTYEQYF
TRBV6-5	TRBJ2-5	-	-	TGTGCCAGCAGGGGACCGGGACAACAAGAGACCCAGTACTTC	CASRGPGQQETQYF
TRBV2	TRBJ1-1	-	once	TGTGCCAGCAATGGCCAGGGGATTAGCACTGAAGCTTTCTTT	CASNGQGISTEAFF
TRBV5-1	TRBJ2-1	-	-	TGCGCCAGCAGCCGATCACTACAGGGAAATGAGCAGTTCTTC	CASSRSLQGNEQFF
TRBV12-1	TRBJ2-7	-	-	TGTGCCAGCAGCTTTTTCCCCGGGACAGACTACGAGCAGTACTTC	CASSFFPGTDYEQYF
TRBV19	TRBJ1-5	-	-	TGTGCCAGTAGTATAGCGACGTCGGGTCACCAGCCCCAGCATTTT	CASSIATSGHQPQHF
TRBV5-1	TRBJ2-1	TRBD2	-	TGCGCCAGCAGCTTTGACCCCGGCGGGAGTGAGCAGTTCTTC	CASSFDPGGSEQFF
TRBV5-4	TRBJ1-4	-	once	TGTGCCAGCAGCTTGGAACCAGGGCGGGGGAACGAAAAACTGTTTTTT	CASSLEPGRGNEKLFF
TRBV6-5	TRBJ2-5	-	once	TGTGCCAGTAGTTTGCGGGGTCAAGAGACCCAGTACTTC	CASSLRGQETQYF
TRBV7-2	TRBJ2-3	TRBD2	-	TGTGCCAGCAGGCTAGCGGTTAGCACAGATACGCAGTATTTT	CASRLAVSTDTQYF
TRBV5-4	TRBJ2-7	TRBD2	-	TGTGCCAGCAGCTCCGGGACTAGCGGGACCTACGAGCAGTACTTC	CASSSGTSGTYEQYF
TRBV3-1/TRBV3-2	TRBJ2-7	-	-	TGTGCCAGCAGCTTAAGCGGAGCCCGGTACTTC	CASSLSGARYF
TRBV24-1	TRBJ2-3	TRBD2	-	TGTGCCACCAGAGCTAGCGGCTCAGATACGCAGTATTTT	CATRASGSDTQYF
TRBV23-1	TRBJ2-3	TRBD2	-	TGCGCCAGCAGTGTGGGTGGCGGGGGGGCGCAGTATTTT	CASSVGGGGAQYF
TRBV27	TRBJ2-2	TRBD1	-	TGTGCCAGCAGTTTATTACTACAGGGGGCGAACACCGGGGAGCTGTTTTTT	CASSLLLQGANTGELFF
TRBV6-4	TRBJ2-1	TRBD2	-	TGTGCCAGCGCGAACTCGGGAGGTGAGCAGTTCTTC	CASANSGGEQFF
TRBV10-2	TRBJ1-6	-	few	TGCGCCAGCAGTGTCCAAGACAGGAATGAATCACCCCTCCACTTT	CASSVQDRNESPLHF
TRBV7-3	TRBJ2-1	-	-	TGTGCCAGCAGCTTAAGTTTCGGGGGTAATGAGCAGTTCTTC	CASSLSFGGNEQFF
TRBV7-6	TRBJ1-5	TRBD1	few	TGTGCCAGCAGCCAAAGACAGGGGTTATACCAGCCCCAGCATTTT	CASSQRQGLYQPQHF
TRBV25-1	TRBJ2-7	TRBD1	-	TGTGCCAGCAGTGTTTCCGGGACAGGGGGCGTCTCCTACGAGCAGTACTTC	CASSVSGTGGVSYEQYF
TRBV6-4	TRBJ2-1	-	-	TGTGCCAGCAGCGCGCAACCCGAAAATGAGCAGTTCTTC	CASSAQPENEQFF
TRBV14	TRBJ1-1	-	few	TGTGCCAGCAGCCACTGGGGCGGCACTGAAGCTTTCTTT	CASSHWGGTEAFF
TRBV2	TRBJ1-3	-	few	TGTGCCAGCAGTGTAGGCGGAGGAAACACCATATATTTT	CASSVGGGNTIYF
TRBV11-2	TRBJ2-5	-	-	TGTGCCAGCAGCCCAGCGGTGGGGGAGACCCAGTACTTC	CASSPAVGETQYF
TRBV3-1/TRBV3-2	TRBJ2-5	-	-	TGTGCCAGCAGCCTAGCGCTACGTATCGAGAGCCAGTACTTC	CASSLALRIESQYF
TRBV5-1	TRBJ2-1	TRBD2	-	TGCGCCAGCAGCCCTCCCCGGGGGAGGGTGGATGAGCAGTTCTTC	CASSPPRGRVDEQFF
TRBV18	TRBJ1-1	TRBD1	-	TGTGCCAGCGCGGGGACAGGCGGCACTGAAGCTTTCTTT	CASAGTGGTEAFF
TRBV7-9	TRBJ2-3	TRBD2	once	TGTGCCAGCAGCCTCGGGGGGGCCGGCACAGATACGCAGTATTTT	CASSLGGAGTDTQYF
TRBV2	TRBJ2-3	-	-	TGTGCCAGCAGTGAACTTCTCGGGAGAGGCACAGATACGCAGTATTTT	CASSELLGRGTDTQYF
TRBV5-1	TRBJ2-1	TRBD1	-	TGCGCCAGCAGCTTACTTGACAGGGGATACTACAATGAGCAGTTCTTC	CASSLLDRGYYNEQFF
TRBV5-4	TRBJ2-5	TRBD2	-	TGTGCCAGCAGCTTACCGGGACTAGAGTCCGGGGAGACCCAGTACTTC	CASSLPGLESGETQYF
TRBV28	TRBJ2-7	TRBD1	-	TGTGCCAGCAGTCCCCTGACAGGGTCGGGCTACGAGCAGTACTTC	CASSPLTGSGYEQYF
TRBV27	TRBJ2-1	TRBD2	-	TGTGCCAGCAGTTTAAGGGCGGGAGGGCTAAATGAGCAGTTCTTC	CASSLRAGGLNEQFF
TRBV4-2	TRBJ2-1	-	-	TGTGCCAGCAGCCAAGAGGGAGGTTCCTACAATGAGCAGTTCTTC	CASSQEGGSYNEQFF
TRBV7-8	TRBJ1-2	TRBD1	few	TGTGCCAGCACCCAAATGACAGGGAACTATGGCTACACCTTC	CASTQMTGNYGYTF
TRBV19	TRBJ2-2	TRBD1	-	TGTGCCAGTAGTATAGGGACAGGGAGCGTCGGGGAGCTGTTTTTT	CASSIGTGSVGELFF
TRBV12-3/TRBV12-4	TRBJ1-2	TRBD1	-	TGTGCCAGCCGAAGGGACAGGGGGAATGGCTACACCTTC	CASRRDRGNGYTF
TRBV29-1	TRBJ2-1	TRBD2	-	TGCAGCGTGGGACTAGCGGGAGCGAATGAGCAGTTCTTC	CSVGLAGANEQFF
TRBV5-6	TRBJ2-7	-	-	TGTGCCAGCAGCCCGCTAAACGACGAGCAGTACTTC	CASSPLNDEQYF
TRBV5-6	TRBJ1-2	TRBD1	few	TGTGCCAGCAGCCGGGACAGGGGGTCGTATGGCTACACCTTC	CASSRDRGSYGYTF
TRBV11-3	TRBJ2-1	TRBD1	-	TGTGCCAGCAGCTTGGGACAGGACCATGTACAGTTCTTC	CASSLGQDHVQFF
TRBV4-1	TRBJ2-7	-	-	TGCGCCAGCAGCCAGCGGGAAGCCTACGAGCAGTACTTC	CASSQREAYEQYF
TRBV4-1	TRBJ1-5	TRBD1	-	TGCGCCAGCAGCCGCGATGCAGGGGGCACTCAGCCCCAGCATTTT	CASSRDAGGTQPQHF
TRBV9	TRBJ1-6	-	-	TGTGCCAGCAGCTCGCCCAGAAATAATTCACCCCTCCACTTT	CASSSPRNNSPLHF
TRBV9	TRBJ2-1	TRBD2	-	TGTGCCAGCAGCGCGGGACTAGCGGGGGGCGGGAATGAGCAGTTCTTC	CASSAGLAGGGNEQFF